The 21 T cell receptor beta chains in this list originate from one sample, sequenced in a study of T cell responses to AZD1222 COVID-19 vaccine. Profiled with immunoSEQ multiplex PCR; TCRdb holds only in-frame clones, not every one. Here the sample spans about 110,000 clones, about 87% being singletons. Sequencing used peripheral blood, obtained on day 0 of AZD1222 vaccination. These receptors all stem from an adult in good health.

This clone was seen only once. The V gene is TRBV11-2, the J gene TRBJ1-4; the match to TRBD1 covers 9 bases. J lost 7 bases, V lost 4 bases, and 10 bases had no gene match. The germline gives CDR1 SGHAT, CDR2 FQNNGV. This CDR3 has 16 residues. The CDR3 protein is CASSSLQGAVGEKLFF. CDR3 bases: TGTGCCAGCAGCTCATTACAGGGGGCGGTCGGTGAAAAACTGTTTTTT.

This clone occurred once. V and J are TRBV12-3 or TRBV12-4 and TRBJ1-5; D is undetermined. With 6 bases removed from V and 9 bases from J, the gap between germline ends came to 12 bases. This CDR3 region has 12 residues. CDR3 protein: CASRAGSRPQHF. As DNA, the CDR3 is TGTGCCAGCAGAGCAGGTTCACGGCCCCAGCATTTT.

The rearrangement joins TRBV30 to TRBJ2-1, with TRBD1 as a possible D gene (7 bases). The V gene's germline CDR1 is GTSNPN and CDR2 SVGIG (reference sequence). The V end lost 2 bases, the J end lost 5 bases, and 13 bases lay between the germline ends. The CDR3 loop spans 14 amino acids. CDR3 in DNA: TGTGCCTGGAGTCGGAGGGGGCTTCACAATGAGCAGTTCTTC. This codes for CAWSRRGLHNEQFF. The full variable domain, completed using reference TRBV30 and TRBJ2-1, is SQTIHQWPATLVQPVGSPLSLECTVEGTSNPNLYWYRQAAGRGLQLLFYSVGIGQISSEVPQNLSASRPQDRQFILSSKKLLLSDSGFYLCAWSRRGLHNEQFFGPGTRLTVL.

The J gene is TRBJ1-6, the V gene TRBV4-2; D gene uncertain. Germline lookup yields CDR1 LGHNA and CDR2 YNFKEQ. Trimming took 1 base from V and 9 from J, leaving 10 bases between them. The CDR3 runs to 14 residues. CDR3 protein: CASSQGSGGSPLHF. The DNA of the CDR3 is TGTGCCAGCAGCCAAGGCAGCGGAGGTTCACCCCTCCACTTT.

The chain recombines TRBV4-2 with TRBJ2-5, with unresolved D. The V gene lost 0 bases and the J gene lost 10 bases, with 18 bases spanning the gap. Germline V gives CDR1 LGHNA, CDR2 YNFKEQ. CDR3 length: 15 residues. The DNA of the CDR3 is TGTGCCAGCAGCCAAGACCTTACAACCTTGGTGGGCCAGTACTTC. Translating gives CASSQDLTTLVGQYF.

The chain employs TRBV15 and TRBJ2-1; no clear D. The CDR3 covers 16 residues. CDR1 and CDR2 (germline): LNHNV, YYDKDF (reference sequence). The V end lost 0 bases, the J end lost 2 bases, and 11 bases lay between the germline ends. The CDR3 DNA reads TGTGCCACCAGCAGAGAAGGAAGTGTAGCCTACAATGAGCAGTTCTTC. It encodes CATSREGSVAYNEQFF.

The chain is built from TRBV7-2 and TRBJ1-2; TRBD1 might be the D (5 bases). The germline V gene has CDR1 SGHTA and CDR2 FQGNSA. Trimming pared 6 bases from V and 4 bases from J, leaving 18 bases between. This CDR3 comprises 15 residues. The CDR3 loop is CASRTGAGLSYGYTF. CDR3 nucleotides: TGTGCCAGCAGAACCGGGGCAGGGTTGTCCTATGGCTACACCTTC.

The chain has TRBV5-1 and TRBJ1-5; tentatively, D is TRBD1 (5 bases). The CDR3 covers 15 residues. Germline lookup yields CDR1 SGHRS and CDR2 YFSETQ. Trimming left V 4 bases short and J 3 bases short, with 14 bases between. This CDR3 reads CASSPDGGFNQPQHF. In DNA form, the CDR3 reads TGCGCCAGCAGCCCAGACGGGGGGTTCAATCAGCCCCAGCATTTT.

The J gene is TRBJ1-1, the V gene TRBV7-8; D call uncertain. Germline V gene sequence: CDR1 SGHVS, CDR2 FQNEAQ. CDR3 length: 13 amino acids. Trimming cost V 5 bases and J 4 bases, with 11 bases left between them. Here the CDR3 DNA reads TGTGCCAGCAGCCCCCCCCCGGTCACTGAAGCTTTCTTT. It yields the protein CASSPPPVTEAFF.

This chain joins TRBV29-1 and TRBJ1-2; possibly TRBD1 for D (5 bases). This CDR3 is 14 amino acids long. The germline gives CDR1 SQVTM, CDR2 ANQGSEA. V dropped 6 bases and J dropped 6 bases, with 20 bases sitting between them. CDR3 in amino acids: CSVARGSKGDGYTF. Here the CDR3 DNA reads TGCAGCGTCGCCCGGGGGTCGAAAGGTGATGGCTACACCTTC. The full variable domain, in which reference TRBV29-1 and TRBJ1-2 provide the parts outside the CDR3, is SAVISQKPSRDICQRGTSLTIQCQVDSQVTMMFWYRQQPGQSLTLIATANQGSEATYESGFVIDKFPISRPNLTFSTLTVSNMSPEDSSIYLCSVARGSKGDGYTFGSGTRLTVV.

The chain uses TRBV6-5 and TRBJ2-5; the D gene could be TRBD1 or TRBD2 (6 bases each). The CDR3 loop spans 14 amino acids. In germline, CDR1 is MNHEY, CDR2 SVGAGI. Trimming removed 4 bases from V and 5 bases from J, with 14 bases in between. CDR3 in DNA: TGTGCCAGCAGTTCCTCGGGGGCGCAGGAGACCCAGTACTTC. This sequence encodes CASSSSGAQETQYF.

This chain connects TRBV2 to TRBJ2-2, with D perhaps being TRBD1 or TRBD2 (5 bases each). The CDR3 totals 17 residues. The V gene's germline CDR1 is SNHLY and CDR2 FYNNEI. The germline V and J ends were trimmed by 2 bases and 7 bases, with 20 bases remaining between them. The CDR3 sequence: CASSESPGTRSVGELFF. CDR3 nucleotides: TGTGCCAGCAGTGAATCACCCGGGACGAGGAGCGTCGGGGAGCTGTTTTTT.

The rearrangement uses TRBV7-9 and TRBJ1-6; D gene uncertain. The germline V and J ends were trimmed by 1 base and 8 bases, with 6 bases remaining between them. Germline CDR1 SEHNR, CDR2 FQNEAQ (reference sequence). The CDR3 runs to 13 residues. CDR3 sequence reads: CASSLVSDSPLHF. The CDR3 DNA follows: TGTGCCAGCAGCTTAGTGTCCGATTCACCCCTCCACTTT.

V and J are TRBV11-2 and TRBJ1-4; D remains unclear. Germline CDR1 and CDR2: SGHAT and FQNNGV. The CDR3 runs to 15 residues. Deletions cut 1 base from V and 4 bases from J, with 10 bases between. The CDR3 region has the DNA TGTGCCAGCAGCTTAGTGGGAGGGTTTAATGAAAAACTGTTTTTT. It yields the protein CASSLVGGFNEKLFF.

The CDR3, as DNA: TGTGCCAGCTCACCGACCCGCGGGCGCACAGCCGAGCATTTT. It yields the protein CASSPTRGRTAEHF. This rearrangement joins TRBV18 to TRBJ1-5, with D uncertain. Germline V gives CDR1 KGHSH, CDR2 LQKENI. With 3 bases removed from V and 14 bases from J, the gap between germline ends came to 20 bases. The CDR3 spans 14 residues.

This rearrangement joins TRBV2 to TRBJ2-1, with TRBD2 matching over 9 bases. J lost 9 bases, V lost 2 bases, and 8 bases had no gene match. The CDR3 covers 15 residues. Germline CDR1 is SNHLY and CDR2 is FYNNEI. CDR3 DNA: TGTGCCAGCAGTGAAACGACTAGCGGAGCCTCTGAGCAGTTCTTC. This sequence encodes CASSETTSGASEQFF.

The V call is TRBV18, the J call TRBJ1-1; 9 bases fit TRBD1. V shed 5 bases, J shed 3 bases, and the junction held 4 bases outside the gene matches. There are 14 residues in the CDR3. Germline V gives CDR1 KGHSH, CDR2 LQKENI. The CDR3 sequence is CASSSDRGYTEAFF. CDR3 bases: TGTGCCAGCTCATCCGACAGGGGGTACACTGAAGCTTTCTTT.

Remarks on this clone: This same CDR3 is encoded by further DNA sequences in the sample. The chain employs TRBV27 and TRBJ2-1; the D is unclear. The CDR3 consists of 13 residues. Germline loops: CDR1 MNHEY, CDR2 SMNVEV (reference sequence). V was trimmed by 3 bases and J by 2 bases, leaving 5 bases between them. The CDR3 reads CASSLEPYNEQFF. Here the CDR3 DNA reads TGTGCCAGCAGTTTGGAGCCCTACAATGAGCAGTTCTTC.

The J gene is TRBJ1-2, the V gene TRBV19; D possibly corresponds to TRBD1 (5 bases). The length of the CDR3 is 15 residues. Germline CDR1 reads LNHDA; CDR2 reads SQIVND (reference sequence). The V and J ends lost 7 bases and 2 bases respectively, with 17 bases between them. CDR3 residues: CASNREGAQNYGYTF. CDR3 sequence (DNA): TGTGCCAGTAACCGAGAAGGGGCCCAAAACTATGGCTACACCTTC.

The J gene is TRBJ2-7, the V gene TRBV9; D not resolved. This CDR3 spans 13 amino acids. The germline gives CDR1 SGDLS, CDR2 YYNGEE. V shed 4 bases and J shed 5 bases, with 13 bases lying between them. CDR3 sequence (DNA): TGTGCCAGCAGCCCTCCTTTTGGGGACGAGCAGTACTTC. This sequence encodes CASSPPFGDEQYF.

J is TRBJ2-1 and V is TRBV9, with unresolved D. V was trimmed by 0 bases and J by 8 bases, leaving 9 bases between them. From germline, CDR1 is SGDLS and CDR2 YYNGEE. There are 13 residues in the CDR3. The CDR3 is CASSVEGSYEQFF. CDR3 bases: TGTGCCAGCAGCGTAGAGGGCAGCTATGAGCAGTTCTTC. Drawing the rest from reference TRBV9 and TRBJ2-1, the complete variable domain is DSGVTQTPKHLITATGQRVTLRCSPRSGDLSVYWYQQSLDQGLQFLIQYYNGEERAKGNILERFSAQQFPDLHSELNLSSLELGDSALYFCASSVEGSYEQFFGPGTRLTVL.